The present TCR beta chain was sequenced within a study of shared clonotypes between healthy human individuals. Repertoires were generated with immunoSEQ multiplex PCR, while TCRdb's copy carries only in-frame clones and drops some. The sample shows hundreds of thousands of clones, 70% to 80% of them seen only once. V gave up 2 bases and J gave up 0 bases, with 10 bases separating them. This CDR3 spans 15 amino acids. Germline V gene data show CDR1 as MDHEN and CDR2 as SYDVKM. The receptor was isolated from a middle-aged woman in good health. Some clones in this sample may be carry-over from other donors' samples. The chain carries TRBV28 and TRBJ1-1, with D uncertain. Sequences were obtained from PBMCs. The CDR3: CASSLILSMNTEAFF. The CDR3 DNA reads TGTGCCAGCAGTTTAATTCTCAGTATGAACACTGAAGCTTTCTTT.